This T cell receptor beta chain is drawn from a study of T-cell reconstitution after alpha-beta-depleted transplantation in children. Study-level findings and limits: The high TCRbeta diversity at day 60 in some patients came from surviving recipient T cells and thymic progenitors. Expanded graft clones, several hundred of them, were reportedly the source of alpha-beta T cells about two months after transplant. One year after transplant, T-cell counts and diversity came mostly from newly produced T cells.

Germline loops: CDR1 MNHNS, CDR2 SASEGT. Trimming left V 7 bases short and J 3 bases short, with 18 bases between. The CDR3 has 15 residues. As regards this clonotype: Antigen unknown.

The TCRbeta library was prepared with unique molecular identifiers. TCRdb fed the PCR reads into MiXCR, producing one record per CDR3 protein. The table shows around 490,000 distinct CDR3 sequences, with about 10% occurring only once. The material sequenced was PBMCs, mostly from graft donor cells, taken 180 days after TCRalphabeta/CD19-depleted stem cell transplant. V gene TRBV6-1 combines with J gene TRBJ1-1; D may be TRBD1 (6 bases). This sequence originates from a female patient aged 2 to 10 who had a stem cell transplant for aplastic anemia, so the T cells may come from the graft donor. As DNA, the CDR3 is TGTGCCAGCAAGGTGGACAGCCTCTCCTACACTGAAGCTTTCTTT. This encodes CASKVDSLSYTEAFF.